This TCR beta chain was documented in a study of T cells in narcolepsy. Germline CDR1 reads SGDLS; CDR2 reads YYNGEE. CDR3 length: 15 residues. The V end lost 0 bases, the J end lost 7 bases, and 13 bases lay between the germline ends. The repertoire was sequenced with immunoSEQ multiplex PCR; TCRdb's copy has only in-frame clones and lacks some. This sample has roughly 30,000 clones; roughly 86% occur once, and the top ten carry 0.85% to 1%. Source material: memory (CD45RA-) CD4+ T cells from blood. The receptor was isolated from a human donor in good health. The V and J genes are TRBV9 and TRBJ1-4; no firm D call. The CDR3 protein is CASSVAPDVGEKLFF. The CDR3 bases are TGTGCCAGCAGCGTAGCCCCGGACGTCGGTGAAAAACTGTTTTTT.